This T cell receptor beta chain was recorded in a study of T cell repertoires in cytomegalovirus infection. Across the whole study: Public TCR beta signatures indicated both CMV infection and matching HLA type. Regarding the study as a whole: Pooled public TCR beta family frequency picked out CMV carriers with the relevant HLA. Ex vivo responses were dominated by HLA-C-restricted CMV-specific TCR beta clonotypes.

MiXCR, run by TCRdb on the reads, gives a single entry per CDR3 protein. The sample gives some 440,000 distinct CDR3 sequences, about a third of which show up once; 12% to 15% is in the top ten. This clonotype was counted a few times. As yet, its antigen is unknown. V lost 4 bases to trimming and J lost 8 bases, with 15 bases between them. CDR1 SGHAT and CDR2 FQNNGV come from the germline V gene. This CDR3 spans 14 amino acids. Sequencing was done on a sample of PBMCs. The TCR originated in a human donor in good health (CMV status not recorded). Some clones in this sample may be carry-over from other donors' samples. V gene TRBV11-2 combines with J gene TRBJ2-1; D is undetermined. The CDR3 bases are TGTGCCAGCAGCTCTTTCCTGGCGAAACATGAGCAGTTCTTC. Its translation: CASSSFLAKHEQFF.